Reported below is one T cell receptor (beta chain). This sample was included in a study of cytomegalovirus exposure and HLA in healthy donors. Vbeta (60) and Jbeta (13) primers were used in the PCR. Only in-frame clones appear in the TCRdb table, and some are missing; sequencing was by immunoSEQ multiplex PCR. This table holds some 100,000 clones, roughly 72% found once. CDR1 is SGHTA, CDR2 FQGNSA, per germline. The junction had 11 bases not matched to a gene; V was cut back by 0 bases and J by 3 bases. This CDR3 region has 19 residues. Sequenced sample: PBMCs. J is TRBJ2-7 and V is TRBV7-2, with 13 nucleotides matching TRBD2. The source is a woman in her forties or fifties in good health and CMV-seropositive. CDR3 protein: CASSLAVVLAGGRGYEQYF. As DNA, the CDR3 is TGTGCCAGCAGCTTAGCTGTCGTACTAGCGGGGGGGCGGGGCTACGAGCAGTACTTC.